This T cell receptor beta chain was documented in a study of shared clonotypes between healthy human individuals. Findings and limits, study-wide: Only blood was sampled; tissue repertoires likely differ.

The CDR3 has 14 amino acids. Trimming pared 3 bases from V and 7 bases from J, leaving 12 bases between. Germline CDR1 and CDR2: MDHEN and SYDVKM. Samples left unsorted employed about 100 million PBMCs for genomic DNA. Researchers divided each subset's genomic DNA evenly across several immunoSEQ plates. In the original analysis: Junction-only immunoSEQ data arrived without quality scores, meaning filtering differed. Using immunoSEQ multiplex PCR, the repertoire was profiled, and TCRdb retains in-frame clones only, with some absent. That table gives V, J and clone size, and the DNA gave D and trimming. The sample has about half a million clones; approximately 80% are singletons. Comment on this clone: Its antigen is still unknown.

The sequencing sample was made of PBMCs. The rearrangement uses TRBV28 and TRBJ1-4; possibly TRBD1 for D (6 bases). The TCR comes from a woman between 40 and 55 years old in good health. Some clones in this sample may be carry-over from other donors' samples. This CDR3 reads CASSFRGRAEKLFF. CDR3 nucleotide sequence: TGTGCCAGCAGTTTCCGGGGGCGAGCTGAAAAACTGTTTTTT.